This TCR beta chain is from a study of blood T cell repertoires in COVID-19. Study-wide context: COVID-19 samples, acute and convalescent, were from the United States, Italy and Spain. Sources were T cells, B-cell-depleted T cells, or PBMCs; the material itself was cDNA or gDNA.

The CDR3 totals 18 residues. The germline CDR1 and CDR2 sequences are SGHAT and FQNNGV. Germline trimming cut 8 bases from V and 1 base from J; bases unmatched to any gene: 15. Per the original data handling: Amplifying reference gene primers gave estimates of nucleated cell counts. Only in-frame clones appear in the TCRdb table, and some are missing; sequencing was by immunoSEQ multiplex PCR. V, J and clone size are those of that table, while D and trimming were read from the DNA. This sample has roughly 240,000 clones, with roughly 84% found just once. The sequenced sample was peripheral blood. The J gene is TRBJ1-4, the V gene TRBV11-2; 8 nucleotides agree with TRBD1. This sequence was found in a man between 40 and 49 years old who had recovered from COVID-19. CDR3 sequence: CASGARQGALLTNEKLFF. CDR3 coding DNA: TGTGCCAGCGGGGCGAGGCAGGGGGCCCTTCTAACTAATGAAAAACTGTTTTTT.